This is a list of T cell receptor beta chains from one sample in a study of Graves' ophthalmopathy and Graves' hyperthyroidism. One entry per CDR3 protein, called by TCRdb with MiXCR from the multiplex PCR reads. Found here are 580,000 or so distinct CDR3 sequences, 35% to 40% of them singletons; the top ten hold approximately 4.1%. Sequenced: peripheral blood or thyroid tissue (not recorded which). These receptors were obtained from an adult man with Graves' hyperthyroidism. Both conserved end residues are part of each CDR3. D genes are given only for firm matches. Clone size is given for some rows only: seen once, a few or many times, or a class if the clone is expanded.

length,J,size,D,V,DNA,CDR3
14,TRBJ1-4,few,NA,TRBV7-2,TGTGCCAGCAGACCGACAGTCACTAATGAAAAACTGTTTTTT,CASRPTVTNEKLFF
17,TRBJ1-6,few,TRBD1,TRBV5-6,TGTGCCAGCAGCTTGAGGCAGGGGGCCTCCTATAATTCACCCCTCCACTTT,CASSLRQGASYNSPLHF
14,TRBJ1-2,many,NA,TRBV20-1,TGCAGTGCTAGAGATTGGGGCGGCAGCTATGGCTACACCTTC,CSARDWGGSYGYTF
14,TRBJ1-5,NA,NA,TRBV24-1,TGTGCCTGGAGTGTACAAGGGGGCAATCAGCCCCAGCATTTT,CAWSVQGGNQPQHF
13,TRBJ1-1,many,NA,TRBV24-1,TGTGCCACCAGTGATGGGTCGAACACTGAAGCTTTCTTT,CATSDGSNTEAFF
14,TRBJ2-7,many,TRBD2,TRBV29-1,TGCAGCGTTGGATCGAGGGTAGCGGGAGCCGAGCAGTACTTC,CSVGSRVAGAEQYF
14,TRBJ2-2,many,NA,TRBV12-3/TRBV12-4,TGTGCCAGCAGTTTAGCAAGAGTACGGGGGGAGCTGTTTTTT,CASSLARVRGELFF
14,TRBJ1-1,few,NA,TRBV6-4,TGTGCCAGCCGAAGGACACCGACGAACACTGAAGCTTTCTTT,CASRRTPTNTEAFF
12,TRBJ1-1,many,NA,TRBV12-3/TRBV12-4,TGTGCCAGCAGTCGACAGCACACTGAAGCTTTCTTT,CASSRQHTEAFF
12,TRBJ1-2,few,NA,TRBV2,TGTGCCAGCCATCAGGCAACCTATGGCTACACCTTC,CASHQATYGYTF
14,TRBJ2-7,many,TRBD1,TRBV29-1,TGCAGCGTCCCCGGGACAGGCCAGTCCTACGAGCAGTACTTC,CSVPGTGQSYEQYF
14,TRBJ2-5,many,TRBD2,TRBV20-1,TGCAGTGCTGGACTAGCGGGGAGCCAAGAGACCCAGTACTTC,CSAGLAGSQETQYF
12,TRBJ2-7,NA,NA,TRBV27,TGTGCCAGCAGTCCGAACGTGGGGGTTTTGTACTTC,CASSPNVGVLYF
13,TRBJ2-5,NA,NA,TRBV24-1,TGTGCCACCACTGGGGGGCGGGTAGAGACCCAGTACTTC,CATTGGRVETQYF
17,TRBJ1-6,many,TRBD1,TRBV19,TGTGCCAGTAGTATCACCCAGGACAGGAGTTATAATTCACCCCTCCACTTT,CASSITQDRSYNSPLHF
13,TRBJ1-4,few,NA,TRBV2,TGTGCCAGCAGGGCGGACATAAATGAAAAACTGTTTTTT,CASRADINEKLFF
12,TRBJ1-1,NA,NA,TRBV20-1,TGCAGTGCTAGTAGCAGGGACACTGAAGCTTTCTTT,CSASSRDTEAFF
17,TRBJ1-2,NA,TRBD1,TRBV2,TGTGCCAGCAGCAACCAGGGGGTACGGCAGAGACTCTATGGCTACACCTTC,CASSNQGVRQRLYGYTF
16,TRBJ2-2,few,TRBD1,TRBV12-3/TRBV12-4,TGTGCCAGCAGGTGGACAGGGGGCCGGAACACCGGGGAGCTGTTTTTT,CASRWTGGRNTGELFF
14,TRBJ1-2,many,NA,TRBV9,TGTGCCAGCAGCCCCCGGAGAGGGAGCTATGGCTACACCTTC,CASSPRRGSYGYTF
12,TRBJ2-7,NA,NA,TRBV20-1,TGCAGTGCTAGTGGTAGCTACAATGAGCAGTACTTC,CSASGSYNEQYF
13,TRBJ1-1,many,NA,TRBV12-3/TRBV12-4,TGTGCCAGCAGTTTTAGCCAGAACACTGAAGCTTTCTTT,CASSFSQNTEAFF
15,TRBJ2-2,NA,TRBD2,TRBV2,TGTGCCAGCAGAACGTATAGCGGGAGGGCCGGGGAGCTGTTTTTT,CASRTYSGRAGELFF
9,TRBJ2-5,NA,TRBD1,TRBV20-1,TGCAGTGCTAGGAGGACAGGGGGCTTC,CSARRTGGF
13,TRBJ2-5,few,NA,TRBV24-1,TGTGCCACCAGTGATTCCCATAAAGAGACCCAGTACTTC,CATSDSHKETQYF
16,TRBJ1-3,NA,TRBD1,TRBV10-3,TGTGCCAGCAGTTACTCAGGGGGGGCGCCGGGAAACACCATATATTTT,CASSYSGGAPGNTIYF
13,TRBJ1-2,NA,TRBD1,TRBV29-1,TGCAGCGCAGGGGACAGGATAAACTATGGCTACACCTTC,CSAGDRINYGYTF
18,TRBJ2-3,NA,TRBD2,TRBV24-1,TGTGCCACCAGCAGAGCTAGCGGCTGGAAGGATGGCACAGATACGCAGTATTTT,CATSRASGWKDGTDTQYF
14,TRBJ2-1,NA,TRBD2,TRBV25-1,TGTGCCAGCCGGGGGGACGGGGGATACAATGAGCAGTTCTTC,CASRGDGGYNEQFF
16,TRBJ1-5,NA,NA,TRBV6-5,TGCGCCAGCAGACTACAGTGGGCGGGTGGCAATCAGCCCCAGCATTTT,CASRLQWAGGNQPQHF
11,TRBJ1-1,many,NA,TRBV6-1,TGTGCCAGCACCGATGTTGGGGAAGCTTTCTTT,CASTDVGEAFF
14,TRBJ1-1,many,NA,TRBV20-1,TGCAGTGCTAGAGAGATTAGGTCGAACACTGAAGCTTTCTTT,CSAREIRSNTEAFF
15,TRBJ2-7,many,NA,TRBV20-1,TGCAGTGCTAGACAAACAGGGATGTTCTCCTACGAGCAGTACTTC,CSARQTGMFSYEQYF
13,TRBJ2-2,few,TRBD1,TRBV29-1,TGCAGCGTAGAAACAGGGGGCACCGGGGAGCTGTTTTTT,CSVETGGTGELFF
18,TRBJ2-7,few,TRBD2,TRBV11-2,TGTGCCAGCAGCTTAGGAAGTGGGCTAGCGGGCACCTCCTACGAGCAGTACTTC,CASSLGSGLAGTSYEQYF
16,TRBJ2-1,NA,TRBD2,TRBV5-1,TGTGCCAGCACCTGGGGACTAGCGGGATCGAAAAATGAGCAGTTCTTC,CASTWGLAGSKNEQFF
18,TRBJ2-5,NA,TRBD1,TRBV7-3,TGTGCCAGCAGCTTAAGGACAGGGAAGCGGGTGCTCGAAGAGACCCAGTACTTC,CASSLRTGKRVLEETQYF
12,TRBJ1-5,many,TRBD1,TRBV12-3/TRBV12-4,TGTGCCAGCAGACCAACAGGGGGGGCCCAGCATTTT,CASRPTGGAQHF
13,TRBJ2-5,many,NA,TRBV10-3,TGTGCCATCACCCCCGGACGCGAAGAGACCCAGTACTTC,CAITPGREETQYF
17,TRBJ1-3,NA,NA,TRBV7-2,TGTGCCAGCAGCTTAGAGGCTAAGGGGGGATCCGGAAACACCATATATTTT,CASSLEAKGGSGNTIYF
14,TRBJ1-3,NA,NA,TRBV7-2,TGTGCCAGCACGGGGGACTACTATGGCTACACCATATATTTT,CASTGDYYGYTIYF
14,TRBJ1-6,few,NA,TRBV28,TGTGCCAGCAGTCTATACGGGACGAATTCACCCCTCCACTTT,CASSLYGTNSPLHF
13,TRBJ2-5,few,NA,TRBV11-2,TGTGCCAGCAGCTTATGGGGGCAAGAGACCCAGTACTTC,CASSLWGQETQYF
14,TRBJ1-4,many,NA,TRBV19,TGTGCCAGTAGTATAGATGCAGCTAATGAAAAACTGTTTTTT,CASSIDAANEKLFF
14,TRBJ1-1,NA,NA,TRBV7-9,TGTGCCAGCAGCGTGGGTTGGGAGGGGACTGAAGCTTTCTTT,CASSVGWEGTEAFF
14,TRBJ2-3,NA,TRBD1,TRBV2,TGTGCCAGCAGAGAGCACAGGGGATCCGATACGCAGTATTTT,CASREHRGSDTQYF
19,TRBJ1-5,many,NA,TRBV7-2,TGTGCCAGCAGCTTAGGGTCAGGGGAAGTGGCACGCCGGGATCAGCCCCAGCATTTT,CASSLGSGEVARRDQPQHF
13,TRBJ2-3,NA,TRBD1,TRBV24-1,TGTGCCACCAGTGGACAGGGAACAGATACGCAGTATTTT,CATSGQGTDTQYF
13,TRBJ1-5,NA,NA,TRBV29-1,TGCAGCGTACCAGGGGATAGCAATCAGCCCCAGCATTTT,CSVPGDSNQPQHF
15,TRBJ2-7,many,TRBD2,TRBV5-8,TGTGCCAGCAGCGATACTAGCGGGGGACTCTACGAGCAGTACTTC,CASSDTSGGLYEQYF
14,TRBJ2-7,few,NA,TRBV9,TGTGCCAGCAGCCCCCGGGGGCGGCCCCACGAGCAGTACTTC,CASSPRGRPHEQYF
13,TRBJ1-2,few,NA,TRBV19,TGTGCCAGTAGGTCCGGCGGCTACTATGGCTACACCTTC,CASRSGGYYGYTF
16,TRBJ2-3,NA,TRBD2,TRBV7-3,TGTGCCAGCAGCTTAAGCGGGAGAGATACAGTAGATACGCAGTATTTT,CASSLSGRDTVDTQYF
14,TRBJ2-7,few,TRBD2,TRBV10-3,TGTGCCAGCAGTTCTTATAGCGGGAGCGACGAGCAGTACTTC,CASSSYSGSDEQYF
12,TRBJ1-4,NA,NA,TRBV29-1,TGCAGCGCTGAGGGTCCTAGTGAAAAACTGTTTTTT,CSAEGPSEKLFF
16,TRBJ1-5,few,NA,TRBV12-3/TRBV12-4,TGTGCCAGCAGTGGAGGCTTAGGGGTGAGCAATCAGCCCCAGCATTTT,CASSGGLGVSNQPQHF
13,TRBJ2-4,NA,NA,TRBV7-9,TGTGCCAGCAGCTTGGGCAGGGACAACATTCAGTACTTC,CASSLGRDNIQYF
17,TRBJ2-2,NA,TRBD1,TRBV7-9,TGTGCCAGCAGCTTAGCACGGACAGGACAAAAGAACACTGAAGCTGTTTTT,CASSLARTGQKNTEAVF
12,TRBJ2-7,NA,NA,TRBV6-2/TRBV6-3,TGTGCCAGCGGGGGAACTTCCTACGAGCAGTACTTC,CASGGTSYEQYF